This T cell receptor (beta chain) is drawn from a study of T cell responses to AZD1222 COVID-19 vaccine. Study details: Researchers grouped second doses given at about 4 or about 12 weeks into one pool. Regarding the study as a whole: Seropositive at baseline were only a handful of AZD1222 recipients.

Germline-derived CDR1 and CDR2 are SGHNT and YYREEE (reference sequence). CDR3 size: 12 residues. With 0 bases removed from V and 9 bases from J, the gap between germline ends came to 7 bases. The protocol was immunoSEQ multiplex PCR, while the TCRdb copy is restricted to in-frame clones and leaves out a portion. The sample shows more than 75,000 clones, approximately 90% of them seen only once. As to this clone: Its antigen is undetermined.

This TCR was recovered from an adult in good health. The sample in question was peripheral blood, obtained on day 0 of AZD1222 vaccination. The V call is TRBV5-4, the J call TRBJ2-1; D not certain. Written as DNA, the CDR3 is TGTGCCAGCAGCTTGGAAGAAAGTGAGCAGTTCTTC. Translation gives CASSLEESEQFF.